Described below is a single T cell receptor beta chain sequence and its context. The data are from a study of OX40 agonist ivuxolimab in advanced cancers. TCRdb's table, derived via immunoSEQ multiplex PCR, lists solely in-frame clones and lacks some. This repertoire shows around 150,000 clones, just over 90% found once; its top ten account for 1.1%. Sequences were derived from CD4+ or CD8+ T cells sorted from blood, sampled in a trial of the OX40 agonist ivuxolimab. The TCR comes from an adult with an advanced solid tumor such as melanoma, head and neck, liver or kidney cancer.

For the CDR3, the DNA is TGTGCCAGCAGCCCGGGACTAGCGGGAGGGCCCCGCACCGGGGAGCTGTTTTTT. Amino acids: CASSPGLAGGPRTGELFF. This chain joins TRBV7-3 and TRBJ2-2; 16 nucleotides line up with TRBD2. The CDR3 covers 18 residues. Germline values: CDR1 SGHTA, CDR2 FQGTGA. J gave up 4 bases and V 5 bases, and 7 bases lay outside the gene matches.